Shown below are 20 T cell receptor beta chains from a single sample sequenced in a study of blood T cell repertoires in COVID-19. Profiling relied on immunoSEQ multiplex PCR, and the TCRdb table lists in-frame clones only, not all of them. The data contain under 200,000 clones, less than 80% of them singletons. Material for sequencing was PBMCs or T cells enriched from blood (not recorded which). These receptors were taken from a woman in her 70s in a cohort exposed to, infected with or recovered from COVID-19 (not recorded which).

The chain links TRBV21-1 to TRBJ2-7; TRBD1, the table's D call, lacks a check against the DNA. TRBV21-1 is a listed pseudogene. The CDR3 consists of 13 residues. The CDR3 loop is CASPGQTGGEQYF. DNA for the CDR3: TGTGCCAGCCCGGGACAGACTGGTGGGGAGCAGTACTTC.

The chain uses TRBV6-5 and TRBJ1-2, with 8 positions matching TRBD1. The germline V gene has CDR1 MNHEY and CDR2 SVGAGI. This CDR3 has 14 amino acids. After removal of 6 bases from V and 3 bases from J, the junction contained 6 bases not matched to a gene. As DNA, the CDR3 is TGTGCCAGCAGGGGAGGACAGGGTTACTATGGCTACACCTTC. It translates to CASRGGQGYYGYTF.

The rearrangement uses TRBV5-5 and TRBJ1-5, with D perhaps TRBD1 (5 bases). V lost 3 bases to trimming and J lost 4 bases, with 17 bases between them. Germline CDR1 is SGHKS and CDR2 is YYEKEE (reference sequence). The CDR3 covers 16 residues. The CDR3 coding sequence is TGTGCCAGCAGCTCTGGGCCAGGGCGGGAGAATCAGCCCCAGCATTTT. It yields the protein CASSSGPGRENQPQHF.

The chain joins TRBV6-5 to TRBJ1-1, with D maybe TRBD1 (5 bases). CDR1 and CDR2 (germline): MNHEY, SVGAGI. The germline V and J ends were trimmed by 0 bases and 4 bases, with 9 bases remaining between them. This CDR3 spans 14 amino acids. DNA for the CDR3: TGTGCCAGCAGTTACTCGGGGGGTAGCACTGAAGCTTTCTTT. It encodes CASSYSGGSTEAFF.

CDR3 protein: CASSLQEGPHQPQHF. The DNA of the CDR3 is TGTGCCAGCAGCCTACAAGAGGGTCCACATCAGCCCCAGCATTTT. The rearrangement links TRBV28 to TRBJ1-5; D gene ambiguous. CDR3 length equals 15 residues. V was pared by 6 bases and J by 5 bases, with 17 bases between. Germline V lookup: CDR1 MDHEN, CDR2 SYDVKM.

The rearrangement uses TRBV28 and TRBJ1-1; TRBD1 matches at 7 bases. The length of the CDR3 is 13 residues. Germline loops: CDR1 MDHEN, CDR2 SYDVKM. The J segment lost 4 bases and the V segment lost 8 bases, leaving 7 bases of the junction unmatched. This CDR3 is CASSGTVGTEAFF. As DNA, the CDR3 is TGTGCCAGCTCCGGGACAGTTGGCACTGAAGCTTTCTTT.

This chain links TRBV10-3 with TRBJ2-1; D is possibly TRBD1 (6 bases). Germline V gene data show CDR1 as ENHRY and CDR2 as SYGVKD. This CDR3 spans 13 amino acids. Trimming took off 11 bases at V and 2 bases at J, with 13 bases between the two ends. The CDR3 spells CAHTGQPYNEQFF. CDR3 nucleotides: TGTGCCCACACGGGACAACCCTACAATGAGCAGTTCTTC.

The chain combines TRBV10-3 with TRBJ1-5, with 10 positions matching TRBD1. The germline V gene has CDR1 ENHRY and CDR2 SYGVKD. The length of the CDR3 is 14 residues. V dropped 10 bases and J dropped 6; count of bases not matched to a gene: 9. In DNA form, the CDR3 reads TGTGCCACAACCCGGGACAGGGGTAGTCAGCCCCAGCATTTT. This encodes CATTRDRGSQPQHF.

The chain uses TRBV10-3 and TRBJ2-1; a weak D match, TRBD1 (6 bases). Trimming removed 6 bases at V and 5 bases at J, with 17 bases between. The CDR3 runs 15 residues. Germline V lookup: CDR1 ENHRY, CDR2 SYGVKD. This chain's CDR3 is CAISWGHKNNNEQFF. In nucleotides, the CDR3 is TGTGCCATCAGCTGGGGACACAAAAACAACAATGAGCAGTTCTTC.

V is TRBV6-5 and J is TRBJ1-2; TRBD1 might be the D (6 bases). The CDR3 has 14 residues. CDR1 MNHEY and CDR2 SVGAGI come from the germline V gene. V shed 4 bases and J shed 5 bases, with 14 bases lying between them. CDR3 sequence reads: CASSFYRVGYGYTF. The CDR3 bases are TGTGCCAGCAGTTTCTACAGGGTTGGATATGGCTACACCTTC.

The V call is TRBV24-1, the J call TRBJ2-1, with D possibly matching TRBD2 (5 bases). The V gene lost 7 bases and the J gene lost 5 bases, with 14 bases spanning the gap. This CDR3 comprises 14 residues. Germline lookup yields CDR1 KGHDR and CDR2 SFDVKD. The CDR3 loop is CATRGRLLDNEQFF. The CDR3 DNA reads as TGTGCCACCAGAGGACGACTACTCGACAATGAGCAGTTCTTC.

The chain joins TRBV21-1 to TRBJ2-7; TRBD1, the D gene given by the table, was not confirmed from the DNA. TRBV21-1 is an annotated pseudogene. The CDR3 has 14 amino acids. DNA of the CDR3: TGTGCCAGCAGCTCCACTGGGGGCAGCCACGAGCAGTACTTC. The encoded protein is CASSSTGGSHEQYF.

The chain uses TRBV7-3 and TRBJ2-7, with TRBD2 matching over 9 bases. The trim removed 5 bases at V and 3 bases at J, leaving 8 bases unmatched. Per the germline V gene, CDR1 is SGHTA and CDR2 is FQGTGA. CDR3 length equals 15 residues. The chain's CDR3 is CASSLLAGSIYEQYF. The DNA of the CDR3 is TGTGCCAGCAGCCTTCTAGCGGGATCAATCTACGAGCAGTACTTC. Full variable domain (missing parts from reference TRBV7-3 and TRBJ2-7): GAGVSQTPSNKVTEKGKYVELRCDPISGHTALYWYRQSLGQGPEFLIYFQGTGAADDSGLPNDRFFAVRPEGSVSTLKIQRTERGDSAVYLCASSLLAGSIYEQYFGPGTRLTVT.

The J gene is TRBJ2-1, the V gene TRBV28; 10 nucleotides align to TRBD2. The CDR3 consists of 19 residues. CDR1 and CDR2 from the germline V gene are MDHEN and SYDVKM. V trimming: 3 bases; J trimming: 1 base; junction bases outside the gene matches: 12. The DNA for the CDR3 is TGTGCCAGCAGTTTGTTGAGCTCATTAGCGGGAGGTTCCTACAATGAGCAGTTCTTC. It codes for CASSLLSSLAGGSYNEQFF.

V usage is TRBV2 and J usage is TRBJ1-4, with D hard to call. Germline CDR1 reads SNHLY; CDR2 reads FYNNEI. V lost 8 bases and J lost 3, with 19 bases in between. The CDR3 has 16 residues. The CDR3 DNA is TGTGCCAGCCGCGTGGGGTCCGGGGAGGCTAATGAAAAACTGTTTTTT. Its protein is CASRVGSGEANEKLFF. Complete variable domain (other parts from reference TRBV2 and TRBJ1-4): EPEVTQTPSHQVTQMGQEVILRCVPISNHLYFYWYRQILGQKVEFLVSFYNNEISEKSEIFDDQFSVERPDGSNFTLKIRSTKLEDSAMYFCASRVGSGEANEKLFFGSGTQLSVL.

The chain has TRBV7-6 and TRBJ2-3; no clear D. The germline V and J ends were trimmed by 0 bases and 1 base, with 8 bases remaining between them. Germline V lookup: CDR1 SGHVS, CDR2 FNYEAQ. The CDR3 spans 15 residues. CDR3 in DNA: TGTGCCAGCAGCTTAGCCGGAAGCGGCACAGATACGCAGTATTTT. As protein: CASSLAGSGTDTQYF.

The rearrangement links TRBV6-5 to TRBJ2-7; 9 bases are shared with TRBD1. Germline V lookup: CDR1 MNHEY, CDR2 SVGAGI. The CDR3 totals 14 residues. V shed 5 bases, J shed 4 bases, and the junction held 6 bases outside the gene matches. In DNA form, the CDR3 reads TGTGCCAGCAGTCCACAGGGGGCGTCGTACGAGCAGTACTTC. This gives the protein CASSPQGASYEQYF.

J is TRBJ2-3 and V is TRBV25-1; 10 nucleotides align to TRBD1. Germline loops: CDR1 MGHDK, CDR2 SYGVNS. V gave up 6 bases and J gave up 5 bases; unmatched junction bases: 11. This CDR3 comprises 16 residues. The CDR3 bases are TGTGCCAGCAGACCTTCGGACAGGGGGGACCTAGATACGCAGTATTTT. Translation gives CASRPSDRGDLDTQYF.

The CDR3 sequence is CASSGFTVGTGDSPLHF. The CDR3 DNA is TGCGCCAGCAGTGGTTTTACCGTGGGGACAGGCGATTCACCCCTCCACTTT. V is TRBV10-1 and J is TRBJ1-6, with 8 bases aligning to TRBD1. This CDR3 is 17 amino acids long. The trim removed 4 bases at V and 8 bases at J, leaving 13 bases unmatched. Germline V CDR1 and CDR2: WNHNN, SYGVQD (reference sequence).

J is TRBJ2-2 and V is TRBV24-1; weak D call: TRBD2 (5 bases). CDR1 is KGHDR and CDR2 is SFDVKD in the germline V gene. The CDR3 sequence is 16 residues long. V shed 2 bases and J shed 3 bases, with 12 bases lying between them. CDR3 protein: CATSDWGSGDTGELFF. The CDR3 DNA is TGTGCCACCAGTGATTGGGGATCCGGGGACACCGGGGAGCTGTTTTTT.